This T cell receptor (beta chain) was sequenced for a study of shared clonotypes between healthy human individuals (dated by TCRdb to 2019 to 2021). In terms of the full investigation: The cohort included a few men and two women between 18 and 49 years of age. To estimate repertoire size and how much clonotypes are shared between individuals, the study performed deep sequencing of blood TCR repertoires from a few healthy adults. To increase sequencing depth and limit assay-specific biases, TCR repertoire library preparation and sequencing were carried out by different laboratories using diverse techniques. Between about 0.8 and 9 billion PBMCs per donor were obtained by leukapheresis. Overall study results and their limits: Only blood was sampled, and tissue TCR repertoires likely differ from those in blood. Pairwise subsampling indicated that sequencing depth was expected to affect the degree of clonotype sharing among donors. Because the study included a small number of donors, the genetic and exposure-history diversity represented was limited.

TCR CDR3 regions were amplified from genomic DNA by multiplex PCR using the deep immunoSEQ assay. For each cell subset, the extracted genomic DNA was distributed evenly across all wells of several immunoSEQ 96-well plates, and each plate served as one replicate. For unsorted PBMC, each replicate PCR was loaded with approximately 300 ng genomic DNA, equivalent to some 27,000 T cell genomes. Unsorted PBMC genomic DNA was sequenced across ten immunoSEQ deep assay plates. The purified libraries were quantified using a Qubit 3.0 fluorometer, sized with a Bioanalyzer 2100, and then quantified again using the KAPA Library Quantification kit. Every immunoSEQ 96-well plate was sequenced on a dedicated single-read 150-cycle Illumina NextSeq 550 flow cell. In the authors' own workflow: Because the immunoSEQ output held only junctional sequences and lacked quality scores, the filtering could not match the filtering applied to full-length reads. To assign V/J genes and CDR3, sequences were annotated against IMGT germline references using PyIR, a Python wrapper for IgBLAST v1.9. Reads with weak V/J assignments (E-value above 1e-6), missing CDR3, stop codons, out-of-frame junctions, or ambiguous translated residues were removed. V3J clonotypes were defined by identical inferred V gene, J gene, and CDR3 amino acid sequence. To compute the percentage overlap between repertoires, the number of shared unique clonotypes was divided by the size of the smaller repertoire. Richness of each repertoire was evaluated using RTK rarefaction, the Chao1 estimator, and Recon v2.1 estimates of unobserved clonotypes. The source is immuneACCESS, and TCRdb retained only in-frame sequences with V and J called. Part of the clones is not carried over; for the studies checked, unresolved V genes explain less than half of this, and the remainder is unexplained. V, J and clone size are taken as reported in that table, and D and trimming were inferred from the DNA itself. The sample records around 450,000 clones, 70% to 80% of which are singletons. Around 13% of the sample is taken by the ten largest.

The donors were healthy, HIV-negative adults with no recently reported acute infections or vaccinations. All donors were Caucasian adults living in Nashville, Tennessee, USA. For unsorted samples, 90 million to 95 million PBMCs were counted, and genomic DNA was extracted using the QIAamp DNA Blood Mini kit. Blood was collected by leukapheresis, and PBMCs were isolated by Ficoll-Histopaque density gradient centrifugation and then cryopreserved in liquid nitrogen vapor phase. Remarks on this clone: Which antigen it targets is not known. Base qualities are missing; no much larger clone stands one base away.

The germline V gene specifies SGHAT as CDR1 and FQNNGV as CDR2. V was cut back by 8 bases and J by 6 bases, leaving a gap of 15 bases between them. Its CDR3 holds 13 amino acids, cysteine through phenylalanine. Of the read, only the CDR3 DNA is kept; its 39 bases are in frame from base 1. Sequencing was performed on PBMCs. This receptor was obtained from a woman between 35 and 50 years old in good health. Some clones in this sample may be carry-over from other donors' samples. The rearrangement combines TRBV11-2 with TRBJ2-3; TRBD2 is perhaps the D gene, given 5 matching bases. CDR3 region: CASGFTLADTQYF. The DNA sequence follows: TGTGCCAGCGGATTCACGTTAGCGGATACGCAGTATTTT.